What follows is one TCR beta chain and its context. Shortly before study entry, within 2 weeks, exposed participants had met a COVID-19 case. Germline assignment: CDR1 GTSNPN and CDR2 SVGIG (reference sequence). CDR3 length: 13 amino acids. V was clipped by 5 bases and J by 4 bases, with 14 bases between them. This entry belongs to a study of blood T cell repertoires in COVID-19. Using immunoSEQ multiplex PCR, the repertoire was profiled, and TCRdb retains in-frame clones only, with some absent. Counted here are fewer than 300,000 clones, about four fifths occurring once; the ten biggest clones make up approximately 5%.

The sequencing sample was made of PBMCs or T cells enriched from blood (not recorded which). The chain combines TRBV30 with TRBJ1-1; tentative D call: TRBD1 (5 bases). The TCR was taken from a man between 35 and 55 years old who had been exposed to COVID-19. The CDR3 coding sequence is TGTGCCTGGCACGAAGGGGCGCGCACTGAAGCTTTCTTT. This gives the protein CAWHEGARTEAFF.